This record concerns one T cell receptor beta chain sequence. This CDR3 has 15 residues. Germline assignment: CDR1 SEHNR and CDR2 FQNEAQ (reference sequence). Trimming left V 4 bases short and J 2 bases short, with 12 bases between. The data derive from a study of blood T cell repertoires in COVID-19. Study-wide background: COVID-19 samples from acute and convalescent phases originated in the United States, Italy and Spain. Sources were T cells, B-cell-depleted T cells, or PBMCs; the material itself was cDNA or gDNA.

Per the study methods: Amplifying reference gene primers gave estimates of nucleated cell counts. Assay used: immunoSEQ multiplex PCR; TCRdb lists only in-frame clones, some missing. Clonal size and the V and J genes are those of that table, whereas D and trimming came from the DNA. The sample includes 150,000 or so clones, about 80% of them seen just once. This rearrangement joins TRBV7-9 to TRBJ1-3; D is possibly TRBD1 (6 bases). The sample taken for sequencing was peripheral blood. The receptor comes from a woman in her sixties or seventies with acute or convalescent COVID-19. The CDR3 region is CASSYTSGAGNTIYF. CDR3 nucleotide sequence: TGTGCCAGCAGCTATACTTCAGGGGCTGGAAACACCATATATTTT.